Listed here are 20 T cell receptor beta chains from one sample, sequenced in a study of HIV-infected patients and healthy controls (dated 2014 in TCRdb). Libraries were prepared through 5' RACE. TCRdb shows the sequencer as Illumina MiSeq. TCRdb handled the public reads itself, with Q25 trimming in fastp and clone calling in MiXCR, and kept productive beta chains. Here each entry gathers all rows of one CDR3 protein and keeps the most common genes and DNA. This sample holds tens of thousands of distinct CDR3 sequences; about 17% were observed only once. The leading ten clones occupy under 6% of the sample. The sequenced sample was CD4+ T cells from blood. The receptor source for this set is a human donor in good health.

The V gene is TRBV20-1, the J gene TRBJ1-5; D is unresolved. V was trimmed by 2 bases and J by 9 bases, leaving 14 bases between them. This CDR3 is built from 13 residues. The germline CDR1 and CDR2 sequences are DFQATT and SNEGSKA (reference sequence). Here the CDR3 reads CSARRFGTGPQHF. For the CDR3, the DNA is TGCAGTGCTAGACGCTTCGGTACCGGGCCCCAGCATTTT.

This clonotype was counted between two and nine times. DNA of the CDR3: TGCGCCAGCAGCTTGGAGGGCGGGGCTGGCACAGATACGCAGTATTTT. This translates into CASSLEGGAGTDTQYF. The chain employs TRBV5-1 and TRBJ2-3, with D possibly TRBD2 on 6 matching bases. Trimming took off 0 bases at V and 1 base at J, with 12 bases between the two ends. This CDR3 contains 16 residues. The germline CDR1 and CDR2 sequences are SGHRS and YFSETQ.

This clonotype has only a few counts. The chain has TRBV11-3 and TRBJ1-5, with 7 bases lining up with TRBD1. From germline, CDR1 is SGHNT and CDR2 YENEEA. V trimming: 5 bases; J trimming: 6 bases; junction bases outside the gene matches: 4. The CDR3 is 13 amino acids. The chain's CDR3 is CASSLYRGQPQHF. The DNA for the CDR3 is TGTGCCAGCAGCCTTTACAGGGGTCAGCCCCAGCATTTT.

The V call is TRBV4-3, the J call TRBJ2-1; TRBD2 aligns across 7 bases. The CDR3 is 16 residues long. CDR1 and CDR2 from the germline V gene are LGHNA and YSLEER. The junction had 13 bases not matched to a gene; V was cut back by 4 bases and J by 7 bases. CDR3 in amino acids: CASSLQAVASGNEQFF. In DNA, the CDR3 is TGCGCCAGCAGCCTCCAAGCGGTGGCTAGCGGAAATGAGCAGTTCTTC.

This clonotype turned up a few times. This chain uses TRBV11-2 with TRBJ2-5, with 7 bases fitting TRBD1. CDR3 length: 14 residues. Trimming took 4 bases from V and 4 from J; bases not matched to a gene: 6. CDR1 SGHAT and CDR2 FQNNGV come from the germline V gene. CDR3 protein: CASSSLRGLETQYF. The DNA of the CDR3 is TGTGCCAGCAGCTCGCTCAGGGGGTTAGAGACCCAGTACTTC.

This chain links TRBV18 with TRBJ1-1; D is undetermined. CDR1 and CDR2 (germline): KGHSH, LQKENI. The V and J ends lost 3 bases and 1 base respectively, with 6 bases between them. The CDR3 contains 13 residues. The CDR3, as DNA: TGTGCCAGCTCACCGATACCGAACACTGAAGCTTTCTTT. It is translated as CASSPIPNTEAFF. Together with reference TRBV18 and TRBJ1-1, the CDR3 gives the full variable domain: NAGVMQNPRHLVRRRGQEARLRCSPMKGHSHVYWYRQLPEEGLKFMVYLQKENIIDESGMPKERFSAEFPKEGPSILRIQQVVRGDSAAYFCASSPIPNTEAFFGQGTRLTVV.

The V gene is TRBV28, the J gene TRBJ1-2, with D possibly matching TRBD1 (5 bases). This CDR3 comprises 12 residues. The V and J ends lost 5 bases and 3 bases respectively, with 7 bases between them. CDR1 and CDR2 (germline): MDHEN, SYDVKM. The CDR3, as DNA: TGTGCCAGCAGTCCGGGACACTATGGCTACACCTTC. Residues: CASSPGHYGYTF.

This clonotype was counted at least ten times. This chain connects TRBV6-2 or TRBV6-3 to TRBJ1-1, with 9 bases identical to TRBD1. Trimming at V came to 5 bases and at J to 5 bases, leaving 9 bases not matched to a gene. Per germline, CDR1 MNHEY and CDR2 SVGEGT. The CDR3 loop spans 15 amino acids. The CDR3 loop is CASSTPAQGATEAFF. DNA for the CDR3: TGTGCCAGCAGTACCCCAGCACAGGGGGCGACTGAAGCTTTCTTT.

The chain combines TRBV24-1 with TRBJ2-1; 11 bases align to TRBD1. CDR3 length: 16 residues. V shed 2 bases, J shed 7 bases, and the junction held 6 bases outside the gene matches. CDR1 and CDR2 (germline): KGHDR, SFDVKD. CDR3 DNA sequence: TGTGCCACCAGTGATTCCGGACAGGGGGCGAGGAATGAGCAGTTCTTC. The encoded protein is CATSDSGQGARNEQFF.

In this sample, this clonotype turned up a few times. The chain carries TRBV3-1 and TRBJ1-1; possible D gene TRBD1, 6 bases. The germline gives CDR1 LGHDT, CDR2 YNNKEL (reference sequence). There are 15 residues in the CDR3. V was clipped by 6 bases and J by 6 bases, with 20 bases between them. CDR3 sequence (DNA): TGTGCCAGCAGTCCGTCGTTCACAGGGACCCCTGAAGCTTTCTTT. Amino acids: CASSPSFTGTPEAFF. Full variable domain (outside the CDR3, taken from reference TRBV3-1 and TRBJ1-1): DTAVSQTPKYLVTQMGNDKSIKCEQNLGHDTMYWYKQDSKKFLKIMFSYNNKELIINETVPNRFSPKSPDKAHLNLHINSLELGDSAVYFCASSPSFTGTPEAFFGQGTRLTVV.

The chain carries TRBV10-3 and TRBJ2-1; tentatively, D is TRBD2 (5 bases). Germline V gene lookup returns CDR1 ENHRY and CDR2 SYGVKD. V was shortened by 4 bases and J by 8 bases, with 12 bases between the two germline ends. The CDR3 spans 13 residues. The CDR3 DNA is TGTGCCATCAGTGGGCGGTCCGGGGATGAGCAGTTCTTC. Translating it yields CAISGRSGDEQFF.

The rearrangement links TRBV7-9 to TRBJ1-1, with a possible D match to TRBD1 (6 bases). CDR1 SEHNR and CDR2 FQNEAQ come from the germline V gene (reference sequence). V was shortened by 5 bases and J by 5 bases, with 15 bases between the two germline ends. The CDR3 length is 14 residues. CDR3 bases: TGTGCCAGCAGCCCCCACGAGGGGGGGACTGAAGCTTTCTTT. Translation gives CASSPHEGGTEAFF.

This clonotype turned up a few times. This chain joins TRBV2 and TRBJ1-5; 8 bases line up with TRBD1. Looked up from germline, CDR1 is SNHLY and CDR2 is FYNNEI. V gave up 0 bases and J gave up 15 bases; unmatched junction bases: 7. The CDR3 contains 13 residues. The CDR3, as DNA: TGTGCCAGCAGTGAAGCGGACGGACAGGGAGGGCATTTT. Amino acids: CASSEADGQGGHF. The full variable domain, rest sourced from reference TRBV2 and TRBJ1-5, is EPEVTQTPSHQVTQMGQEVILRCVPISNHLYFYWYRQILGQKVEFLVSFYNNEISEKSEIFDDQFSVERPDGSNFTLKIRSTKLEDSAMYFCASSEADGQGGHFGDGTRLSIL.

This clonotype has a handful of counts. The chain has TRBV4-2 and TRBJ2-3, with 15 bases lining up with TRBD2. After removal of 2 bases from V and 2 bases from J, the junction contained 11 bases not matched to a gene. Germline CDR1 and CDR2: LGHNA and YNFKEQ. CDR3 length: 20 amino acids. The CDR3 sequence: CASSQWTGLAGGTLTDTQYF. The CDR3 DNA reads as TGTGCCAGCAGCCAATGGACGGGACTAGCGGGGGGTACACTCACAGATACGCAGTATTTT.

In its sample, this clonotype was seen many times. The V call is TRBV7-2, the J call TRBJ1-2; D remains ambiguous. The V gene lost 2 bases and the J gene lost 0 bases, with 10 bases spanning the gap. The CDR3 extends over 15 amino acids. In germline, CDR1 is SGHTA, CDR2 FQGNSA. This CDR3 reads CASSLLELANYGYTF. CDR3 nucleotide sequence: TGTGCCAGCAGCTTACTCGAGTTAGCTAACTATGGCTACACCTTC.

This clonotype turned up a few times. V gene TRBV18 combines with J gene TRBJ2-1; D gene unclear. Trimming stripped 3 bases from V and 0 bases from J, with 3 bases between. Germline values: CDR1 KGHSH, CDR2 LQKENI. This CDR3 region has 13 residues. The CDR3 nucleotides read TGTGCCAGCTCACCCCTCTCCTACAATGAGCAGTTCTTC. Protein sequence: CASSPLSYNEQFF.

This clonotype was observed many times. V is TRBV20-1 and J is TRBJ2-3; D may match TRBD1 or TRBD2 (6 bases each). CDR3 length: 15 residues. V shed 3 bases and J shed 4 bases, with 17 bases lying between them. Germline V lookup: CDR1 DFQATT, CDR2 SNEGSKA (reference sequence). CDR3 protein: CSASKGGLAPDTQYF. CDR3 nucleotides: TGCAGTGCTAGTAAAGGGGGGTTGGCCCCAGATACGCAGTATTTT.

This clonotype appeared many times. The V call is TRBV7-2, the J call TRBJ1-1, with TRBD1 as a possible D gene (5 bases). Germline V lookup: CDR1 SGHTA, CDR2 FQGNSA. CDR3 length equals 17 residues. Trimming cost V 2 bases and J 1 base, with 17 bases left between them. The CDR3 protein is CASSLMKPGTGNTEAFF. The CDR3 DNA is TGTGCCAGCAGCTTAATGAAACCCGGGACGGGGAACACTGAAGCTTTCTTT.

This clonotype was observed at least ten times. In DNA, the CDR3 is TGTGCCAGCAGTCCGGGCCCCGCGCGAGCCAAAAACATTCAGTACTTC. It yields the protein CASSPGPARAKNIQYF. The chain combines TRBV7-2 with TRBJ2-4; D not resolved. The germline gives CDR1 SGHTA, CDR2 FQGNSA. Between the trimmed V and J ends, which lost 6 bases and 0 bases, there was a span of 15 bases. The CDR3 length is 16 residues. Supplemented by reference TRBV7-2 and TRBJ2-4, the full variable domain reads GAGVSQSPSNKVTEKGKDVELRCDPISGHTALYWYRQSLGQGLEFLIYFQGNSAPDKSGLPSDRFSAERTGGSVSTLTIQRTQQEDSAVYLCASSPGPARAKNIQYFGAGTRLSVL.

This sequence joins TRBV24-1 and TRBJ2-7; TRBD1 matches at 10 bases. Trimming at V came to 3 bases and at J to 4 bases, leaving 2 bases not matched to a gene. CDR1 and CDR2 from the germline V gene are KGHDR and SFDVKD. CDR3 length: 14 amino acids. The CDR3 here is CATSDPGQGYEQYF. The CDR3 nucleotides are TGTGCCACCAGTGATCCGGGACAGGGGTACGAGCAGTACTTC.